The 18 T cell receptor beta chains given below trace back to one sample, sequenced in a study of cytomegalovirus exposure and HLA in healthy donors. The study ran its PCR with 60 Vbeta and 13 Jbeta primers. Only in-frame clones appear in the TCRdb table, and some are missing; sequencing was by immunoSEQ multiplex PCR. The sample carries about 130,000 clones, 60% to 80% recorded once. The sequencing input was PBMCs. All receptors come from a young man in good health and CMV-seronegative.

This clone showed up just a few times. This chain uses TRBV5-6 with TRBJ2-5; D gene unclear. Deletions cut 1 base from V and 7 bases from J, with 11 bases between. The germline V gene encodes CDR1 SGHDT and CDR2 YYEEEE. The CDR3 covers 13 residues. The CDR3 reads CASSLWHRRTQYF. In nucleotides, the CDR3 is TGTGCCAGCAGCTTGTGGCACCGCAGGACCCAGTACTTC.

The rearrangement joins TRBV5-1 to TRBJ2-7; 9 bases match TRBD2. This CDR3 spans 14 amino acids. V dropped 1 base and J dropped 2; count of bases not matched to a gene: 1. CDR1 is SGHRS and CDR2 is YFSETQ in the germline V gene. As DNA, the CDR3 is TGCGCCAGCAGCTTGATAGCGGGAGCCTACGAGCAGTACTTC. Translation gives CASSLIAGAYEQYF.

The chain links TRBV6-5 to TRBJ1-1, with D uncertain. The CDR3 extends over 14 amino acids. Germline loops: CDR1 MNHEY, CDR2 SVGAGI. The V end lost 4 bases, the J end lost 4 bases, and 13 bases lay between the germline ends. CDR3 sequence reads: CASSSPGLGTEAFF. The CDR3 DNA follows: TGTGCCAGCAGTTCCCCTGGACTGGGCACTGAAGCTTTCTTT.

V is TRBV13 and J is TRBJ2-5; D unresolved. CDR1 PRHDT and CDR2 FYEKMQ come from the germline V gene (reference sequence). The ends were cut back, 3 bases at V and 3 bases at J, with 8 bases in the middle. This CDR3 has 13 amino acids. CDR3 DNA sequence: TGTGCCAGCAGCTTGAGGCTAGAAGAGACCCAGTACTTC. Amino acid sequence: CASSLRLEETQYF.

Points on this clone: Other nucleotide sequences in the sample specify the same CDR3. CDR3 DNA: TGTGCCAGCAGCGAAAGGAGGAGGGGGCCGGAGACCCAGTACTTC. Protein sequence: CASSERRRGPETQYF. The chain links TRBV6-1 to TRBJ2-5; D might be TRBD1 (7 bases). V shed 6 bases and J shed 5 bases, with 19 bases lying between them. From germline, CDR1 is MNHNS and CDR2 SASEGT. The CDR3 runs 15 residues.

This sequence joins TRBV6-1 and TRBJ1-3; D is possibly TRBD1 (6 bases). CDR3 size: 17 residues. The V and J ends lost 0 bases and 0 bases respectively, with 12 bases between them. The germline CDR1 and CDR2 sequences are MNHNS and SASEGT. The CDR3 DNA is TGTGCCAGCAGTGAAGCGGCCAGGGGTTTCTCTGGAAACACCATATATTTT. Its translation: CASSEAARGFSGNTIYF.

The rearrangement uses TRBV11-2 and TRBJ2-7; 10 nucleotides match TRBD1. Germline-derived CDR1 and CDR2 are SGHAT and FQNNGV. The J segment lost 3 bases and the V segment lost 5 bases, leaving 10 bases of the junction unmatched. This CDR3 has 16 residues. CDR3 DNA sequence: TGTGCCAGCAGCCCTTTAGGGGGACAGGGGCTCTACGAGCAGTACTTC. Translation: CASSPLGGQGLYEQYF.

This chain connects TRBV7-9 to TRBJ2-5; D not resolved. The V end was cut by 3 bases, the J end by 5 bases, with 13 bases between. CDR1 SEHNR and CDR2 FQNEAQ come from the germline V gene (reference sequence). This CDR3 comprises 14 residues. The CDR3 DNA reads TGTGCCAGCAGCTTGGGCCAGGCTGAGGAGACCCAGTACTTC. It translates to CASSLGQAEETQYF.

The CDR3 DNA follows: TGTGCCAGCAGCTTATTTCTGGGATGGGCGGGAGGAAGGTACGAGCAGTACTTC. This translates into CASSLFLGWAGGRYEQYF. This chain uses TRBV7-2 with TRBJ2-7; TRBD2 matches 8 bases. The germline V gene has CDR1 SGHTA and CDR2 FQGNSA. This CDR3 is built from 18 residues. Trimming removed 2 bases from V and 4 bases from J; junction bases left unmatched: 16.

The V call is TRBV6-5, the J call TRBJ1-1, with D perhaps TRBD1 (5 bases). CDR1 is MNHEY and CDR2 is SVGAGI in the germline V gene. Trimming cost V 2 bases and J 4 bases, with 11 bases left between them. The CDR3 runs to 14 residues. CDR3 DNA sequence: TGTGCCAGCAGTTACCCAGGGCGAGGCACTGAAGCTTTCTTT. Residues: CASSYPGRGTEAFF.

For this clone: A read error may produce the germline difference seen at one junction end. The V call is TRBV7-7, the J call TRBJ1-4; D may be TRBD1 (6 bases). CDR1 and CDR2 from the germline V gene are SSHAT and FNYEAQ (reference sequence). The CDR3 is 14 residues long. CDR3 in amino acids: CASSLSLTQGKLFF. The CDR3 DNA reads TGTGCTAGCAGCTTGTCCCTCACCCAGGGGAAACTGTTTTTT. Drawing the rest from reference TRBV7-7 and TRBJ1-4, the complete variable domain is GAGVSQSPRYKVTKRGQDVTLRCDPISSHATLYWYQQALGQGPEFLTYFNYEAQPDKSGLPSDRFSAERPEGSISTLTIQRTEQRDSAMYRCASSLSLTQGKLFFGSGTQLSVL.

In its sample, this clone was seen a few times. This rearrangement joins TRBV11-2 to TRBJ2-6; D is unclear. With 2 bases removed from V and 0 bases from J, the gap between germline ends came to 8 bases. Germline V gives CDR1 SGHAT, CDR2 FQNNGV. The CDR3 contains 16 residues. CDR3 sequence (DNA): TGTGCCAGCAGCTTAAGCGAGTACTCTGGGGCCAACGTCCTGACTTTC. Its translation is CASSLSEYSGANVLTF.

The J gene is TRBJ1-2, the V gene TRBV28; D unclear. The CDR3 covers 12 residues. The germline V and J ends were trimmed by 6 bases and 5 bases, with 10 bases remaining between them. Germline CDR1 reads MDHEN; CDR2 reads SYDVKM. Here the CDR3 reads CASSPTGYGYTF. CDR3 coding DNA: TGTGCCAGCAGCCCGACTGGTTATGGCTACACCTTC.

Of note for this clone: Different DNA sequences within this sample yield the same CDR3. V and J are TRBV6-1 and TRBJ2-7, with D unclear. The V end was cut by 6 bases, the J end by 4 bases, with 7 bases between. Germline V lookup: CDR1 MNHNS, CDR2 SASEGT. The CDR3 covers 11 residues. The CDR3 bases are TGTGCCAGCAGCTCCCGGTACGAGCAGTACTTC. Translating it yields CASSSRYEQYF.

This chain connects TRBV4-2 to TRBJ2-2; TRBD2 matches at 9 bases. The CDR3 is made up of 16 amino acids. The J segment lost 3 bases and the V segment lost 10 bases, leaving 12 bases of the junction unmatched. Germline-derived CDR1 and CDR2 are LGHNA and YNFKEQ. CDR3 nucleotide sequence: TGTGCCACTGAGACCTCAGCGGGAGGAGACACCGGGGAGCTGTTTTTT. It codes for CATETSAGGDTGELFF.

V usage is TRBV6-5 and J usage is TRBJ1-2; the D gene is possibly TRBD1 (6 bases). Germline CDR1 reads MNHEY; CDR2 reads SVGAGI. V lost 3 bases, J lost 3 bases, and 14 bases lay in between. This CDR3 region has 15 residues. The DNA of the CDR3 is TGTGCCAGCAGTTATTACAGGACAGACTACTATGGCTACACCTTC. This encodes CASSYYRTDYYGYTF.

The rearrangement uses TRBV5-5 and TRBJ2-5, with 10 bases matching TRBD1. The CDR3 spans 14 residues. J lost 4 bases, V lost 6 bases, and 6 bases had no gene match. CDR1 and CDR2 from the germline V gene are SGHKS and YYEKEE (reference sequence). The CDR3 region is CASNRQGAGETQYF. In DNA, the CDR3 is TGTGCCAGCAACCGACAGGGGGCGGGAGAGACCCAGTACTTC. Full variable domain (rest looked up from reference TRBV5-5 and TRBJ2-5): DAGVTQSPTHLIKTRGQQVTLRCSPISGHKSVSWYQQVLGQGPQFIFQYYEKEERGRGNFPDRFSARQFPNYSSELNVNALLLGDSALYLCASNRQGAGETQYFGPGTRLLVL.

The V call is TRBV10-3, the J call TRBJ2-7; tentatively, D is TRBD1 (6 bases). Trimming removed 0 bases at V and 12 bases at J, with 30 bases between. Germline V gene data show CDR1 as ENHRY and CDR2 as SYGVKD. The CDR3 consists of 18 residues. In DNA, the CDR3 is TGTGCCATCAGTGAGTCTTCTGGTAGACGATTTGGACGGGGACATCTGTACTTC. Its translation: CAISESSGRRFGRGHLYF.